The 30 T cell receptor beta chains below come from one sample, sequenced in a study of T cells after yellow fever vaccination. A single record per CDR3 protein comes from TCRdb applying MiXCR to the 5' RACE reads. Here the sample spans about 52,000 distinct CDR3 sequences, approximately 7% being singletons. The specimen was CD8+ T cells not binding an NS4B(214-222) dextramer, sorted from PBMCs, collected approximately 47 days after the first yellow fever vaccination. The origin of the receptors is a man between 18 and 29 years old who received the YFV17D yellow fever vaccine.

This clonotype was found many times. This chain connects TRBV5-1 to TRBJ2-5, with TRBD2 identical over 8 bases. Germline V CDR1 and CDR2: SGHRS, YFSETQ. The junction had 7 bases not matched to a gene; V was cut back by 4 bases and J by 5 bases. This CDR3 is built from 14 residues. The CDR3 nucleotides read TGCGCCAGCAGCACATACGGCGGGGGGGAGACCCAGTACTTC. Amino acid sequence: CASSTYGGGETQYF.

Ten or more counts support this clonotype. This chain links TRBV29-1 with TRBJ2-3; D is perhaps TRBD1 or TRBD2 (5 bases each). The CDR3 consists of 21 residues. V lost 6 bases, J lost 4 bases, and 38 bases lay in between. The germline V gene encodes CDR1 SQVTM and CDR2 ANQGSEA. CDR3 DNA sequence: TGCAGCGTGGGGGTCAGGGACGCGCCCTTAGGGGCCTTTCTAGTGGCAGATACGCAGTATTTT. This sequence encodes CSVGVRDAPLGAFLVADTQYF.

This clonotype came up many times. The rearrangement joins TRBV3-1 to TRBJ2-5; the D is unclear. Germline V lookup: CDR1 LGHDT, CDR2 YNNKEL (reference sequence). There are 15 residues in the CDR3. V lost 2 bases to trimming and J lost 1 base, with 11 bases between them. Here the CDR3 reads CASSQFYLGQETQYF. The CDR3 DNA reads TGTGCCAGCAGCCAATTCTACCTCGGCCAAGAGACCCAGTACTTC.

The V and J genes are TRBV7-9 and TRBJ2-1, with 11 bases lining up with TRBD2. Germline V gene sequence: CDR1 SEHNR, CDR2 FQNEAQ (reference sequence). V dropped 5 bases and J dropped 8; count of bases not matched to a gene: 8. CDR3 length equals 15 residues. The CDR3 nucleotides read TGTGCCAGCAGCCCTAGCGGGGGGCCGTATGATGAGCAGTTCTTC. Translated, it gives CASSPSGGPYDEQFF. Drawing the rest from reference TRBV7-9 and TRBJ2-1, the complete variable domain is DTGVSQNPRHKITKRGQNVTFRCDPISEHNRLYWYRQTLGQGPEFLTYFQNEAQLEKSRLLSDRFSAERPKGSFSTLEIQRTEQGDSAMYLCASSPSGGPYDEQFFGPGTRLTVL.

The genes are TRBV9 and TRBJ2-3; D unresolved. V lost 1 base, J lost 4 bases, and 13 bases lay in between. In germline, CDR1 is SGDLS, CDR2 YYNGEE. There are 15 residues in the CDR3. The CDR3 loop is CASSVTGLSSDTQYF. CDR3 sequence (DNA): TGTGCCAGCAGCGTAACCGGGCTGAGCTCAGATACGCAGTATTTT.

A remark on this clonotype: This sequence may be a read error, since a much larger clone differs from it by one base. V gene TRBV29-1 combines with J gene TRBJ2-2, with 9 bases fitting TRBD2. This CDR3 has 15 amino acids. Trimming took 5 bases from V and 3 from J; bases not matched to a gene: 7. Germline CDR1 and CDR2: SQVTM and ANQGSEA. CDR3 loop: CSVLPSGTYTGELFF. The CDR3, as DNA: TGCAGCGTTCTACCTAGCGGGACATACACCGGGGAGCTGTTTTTT.

This clonotype has more than one count but fewer than ten. The rearrangement uses TRBV7-2 and TRBJ2-7; TRBD1 matches 8 bases. The V and J ends lost 5 bases and 4 bases, in that order; junction bases with no gene match: 13. CDR3 length: 16 amino acids. Germline V gene lookup returns CDR1 SGHTA and CDR2 FQGNSA. Here the CDR3 DNA reads TGTGCCAGCAGCCCCGCCGGGACAGGTGGAAAGTACGAGCAGTACTTC. This codes for CASSPAGTGGKYEQYF.

A few counts support this clonotype. This chain connects TRBV5-1 to TRBJ2-7; a possible D gene is TRBD1 (5 bases). The CDR3 consists of 13 residues. Trimming cost V 3 bases and J 3 bases, with 10 bases left between them. Per the germline V gene, CDR1 is SGHRS and CDR2 is YFSETQ. CDR3 coding DNA: TGCGCCAGCAGCTGGGCGACAGACTACGAGCAGTACGTC. Protein product: CASSWATDYEQYV.

V usage is TRBV12-3 or TRBV12-4 and J usage is TRBJ2-2, with 8 bases identical to TRBD1. The CDR3 consists of 19 residues. J lost 1 base, V lost 7 bases, and 17 bases had no gene match. The DNA for the CDR3 is TGTGCCAGCACTCTCCTCCACGGGGGCGGGACAGGGAACACCGGGGAGCTGTTTTTT. This gives the protein CASTLLHGGGTGNTGELFF.

The chain uses TRBV5-5 and TRBJ1-1; 7 nucleotides line up with TRBD1. The germline V gene encodes CDR1 SGHKS and CDR2 YYEKEE (reference sequence). With V trimmed by 3 bases and J by 0 bases, 8 bases remained unmatched. The CDR3 extends over 16 amino acids. The CDR3 DNA reads TGTGCCAGCAGCTGGGGGGACAGCACCATGAACACTGAAGCTTTCTTT. Amino acid sequence: CASSWGDSTMNTEAFF.

This chain connects TRBV30 to TRBJ2-7; the D gene is possibly TRBD1 (5 bases). Germline-derived CDR1 and CDR2 are GTSNPN and SVGIG (reference sequence). The ends were cut back, 3 bases at V and 4 bases at J, with 13 bases in the middle. The CDR3 is 13 residues long. The DNA for the CDR3 is TGTGCCTGGAGCATAGGGGCTGCGTACGAGCAGTACTTC. Translating it yields CAWSIGAAYEQYF.

In its sample, this clonotype was seen many times. The CDR3: CASSITDTQYF. CDR3 DNA: TGTGCCAGCAGCATCACAGATACGCAGTATTTT. The chain uses TRBV5-6 and TRBJ2-3; D ambiguous. Germline loops: CDR1 SGHDT, CDR2 YYEEEE. The V end was cut by 4 bases, the J end by 2 bases, with 2 bases between. This CDR3 contains 11 residues.

This clonotype was detected a few times. The chain links TRBV7-2 to TRBJ1-3; D might be TRBD1 (5 bases). Germline CDR1 and CDR2: SGHTA and FQGNSA. V lost 4 bases and J 3 bases, leaving 13 bases between the germline ends. The CDR3 is 15 residues long. CDR3 amino acids: CASSSDGGGGNTIYF. Written as DNA, the CDR3 is TGTGCCAGCAGCTCAGATGGGGGTGGTGGAAACACCATATATTTT.

This clonotype has more than one count but fewer than ten. The chain combines TRBV6-2 or TRBV6-3 with TRBJ2-2; D remains ambiguous. Germline V gives CDR1 MNHEY, CDR2 SVGEGT. Trimming left V 4 bases short and J 9 bases short, with 9 bases between. This CDR3 is 12 amino acids long. CDR3 region: CASSLGFRELFF. The CDR3 region has the DNA TGTGCCAGCAGTTTGGGGTTCAGGGAGCTGTTTTTT.

This clonotype occurred many times. V usage is TRBV6-2 or TRBV6-3 and J usage is TRBJ2-7; the D gene is possibly TRBD2 (5 bases). There are 15 residues in the CDR3. Germline assignment: CDR1 MNHEY and CDR2 SVGEGT. Between the trimmed V and J ends, which lost 6 bases and 4 bases, there was a span of 19 bases. This chain's CDR3 is CASRPSRTDLYEQYV. The CDR3 DNA sequence: TGTGCCAGCAGACCCTCGAGGACGGACTTGTACGAGCAGTACGTC.

This clonotype was seen many times. The chain joins TRBV5-1 to TRBJ2-2; 9 bases map to TRBD1. The V segment lost 4 bases and the J segment 5 bases; nucleotides outside the gene matches: 9. CDR1 is SGHRS and CDR2 is YFSETQ in the germline V gene. This CDR3 region has 16 residues. CDR3 sequence reads: CASSPRDREYTGELFF. In nucleotides, the CDR3 is TGCGCCAGCAGCCCCCGGGACAGGGAATATACCGGGGAGCTGTTTTTT.

The V gene is TRBV29-1, the J gene TRBJ2-7; TRBD2 might be the D (5 bases). Trimming shortened V by 6 bases and J by 7 bases, and 19 bases separated the two germline ends. The germline gives CDR1 SQVTM, CDR2 ANQGSEA. This CDR3 is 13 amino acids long. The CDR3 coding sequence is TGCAGCGTCACTTCGGGAAGAGTTGCTGAGCAGTACTTC. It translates to CSVTSGRVAEQYF.

In this sample, this clonotype turned up a few times. This sequence joins TRBV11-1 and TRBJ2-1; 11 nucleotides agree with TRBD2. V was clipped by 2 bases and J by 0 bases; unmatched bases: 6. Germline CDR1 is SGHAT and CDR2 is FQDESV (reference sequence). The CDR3 is 18 amino acids. CDR3 bases: TGTGCCAGCAGCTTAACTAGCGGGGGCCAAAGCTCCTACAATGAGCAGTTCTTC. This codes for CASSLTSGGQSSYNEQFF.

This clonotype was found a few times. The chain joins TRBV13 to TRBJ1-6; D is unresolved. V gave up 4 bases and J gave up 9 bases, with 7 bases separating them. CDR3 size: 12 residues. Germline V gene sequence: CDR1 PRHDT, CDR2 FYEKMQ (reference sequence). Written as DNA, the CDR3 is TGTGCCAGCAGCTCCGGTATTTCACCCCTCCACTTT. Protein: CASSSGISPLHF.

The table lists this clonotype with a few counts. This chain connects TRBV23-1 to TRBJ2-3; 8 nucleotides line up with TRBD1. TRBV23-1 is an open reading frame whose function is uncertain. The length of the CDR3 is 13 residues. Trimming took 3 bases from V and 4 from J; bases not matched to a gene: 0. CDR3 bases: TGCGCCAGCAGTCAGGACAGGGCAGATACGCAGTATTTT. Amino acid sequence: CASSQDRADTQYF.

This clonotype was counted between two and nine times. The chain combines TRBV1 with TRBJ2-5; TRBD1 is the table's D call and was not checked against the DNA. TRBV1 is a listed pseudogene. This CDR3 is 14 amino acids long. The CDR3 sequence is CTSSYRPSRETQYF. The CDR3 nucleotides read TGCACCAGCAGCTACAGGCCTTCGAGGGAGACCCAGTACTTC.

This clonotype came up many times. V and J are TRBV4-3 and TRBJ2-1; D remains ambiguous. CDR1 and CDR2 from the germline V gene are LGHNA and YSLEER. Trimming took off 4 bases at V and 0 bases at J, with 10 bases between the two ends. This CDR3 spans 15 amino acids. The CDR3 spells CASSPELGSYNEQFF. For the CDR3, the DNA is TGCGCCAGCAGCCCCGAACTCGGCTCCTACAATGAGCAGTTCTTC.

In this sample, this clonotype turned up many times. J is TRBJ2-7 and V is TRBV10-2; 9 bases line up with TRBD1. The CDR3 is made up of 15 amino acids. V trimming: 8 bases; J trimming: 2 bases; junction bases outside the gene matches: 10. Germline V gene lookup returns CDR1 WSHSY and CDR2 SAAADI. The CDR3 DNA follows: TGCGCCAGCGCAGAGGACTGGGACAGGGCCTACGAGCAGTACTTC. Protein product: CASAEDWDRAYEQYF.

This clonotype has only a few counts. The V gene is TRBV6-1, the J gene TRBJ2-7, with 9 bases lining up with TRBD1. V lost 5 bases to trimming and J lost 4 bases; unmatched junction nucleotides: 6. Germline-derived CDR1 and CDR2 are MNHNS and SASEGT. This CDR3 comprises 14 residues. In DNA, the CDR3 is TGTGCCAGCAGTAAGACGACAGGGGGGTACGAGCAGTACTTC. Residues: CASSKTTGGYEQYF.

The chain couples TRBV13 to TRBJ2-4; D assignment may be TRBD1 or TRBD2 (5 bases each). Trimming took off 0 bases at V and 7 bases at J, with 13 bases between the two ends. Germline-derived CDR1 and CDR2 are PRHDT and FYEKMQ (reference sequence). The CDR3 has 15 residues. Here the CDR3 reads CASSLGGAGANIQYF. Here the CDR3 DNA reads TGTGCCAGCAGCTTAGGAGGGGCCGGGGCCAACATTCAGTACTTC. The full variable domain, rest sourced from reference TRBV13 and TRBJ2-4, is AAGVIQSPRHLIKEKRETATLKCYPIPRHDTVYWYQQGPGQDPQFLISFYEKMQSDKGSIPDRFSAQQFSDYHSELNMSSLELGDSALYFCASSLGGAGANIQYFGAGTRLSVL.

This clonotype was recorded many times. The V gene is TRBV9, the J gene TRBJ2-3, with D possibly being TRBD2 (6 bases). Germline V lookup: CDR1 SGDLS, CDR2 YYNGEE. The CDR3 is made up of 16 amino acids. V was pared by 5 bases and J by 4 bases, with 20 bases between. The CDR3 reads CASSPGGVALSDTQYF. The CDR3 bases are TGTGCCAGCAGTCCTGGCGGGGTCGCGTTATCAGATACGCAGTATTTT.

The table lists this clonotype with many counts. The chain combines TRBV29-1 with TRBJ2-1; D is perhaps TRBD1 or TRBD2 (5 bases each). The CDR3 is 14 amino acids. Per germline, CDR1 SQVTM and CDR2 ANQGSEA. V was shortened by 3 bases and J by 0 bases, with 9 bases between the two germline ends. In DNA form, the CDR3 reads TGCAGCGTTGAGTGGGGGAGCTCCTACAATGAGCAGTTCTTC. Translation: CSVEWGSSYNEQFF.

This clonotype occurred a few times. This chain connects TRBV5-5 to TRBJ2-2, with D uncertain. CDR3 length: 12 amino acids. With 5 bases removed from V and 5 bases from J, the gap between germline ends came to 7 bases. Germline V gene lookup returns CDR1 SGHKS and CDR2 YYEKEE (reference sequence). CDR3 in amino acids: CASSLLTGELFF. The CDR3 DNA follows: TGTGCCAGCAGTTTATTGACCGGGGAGCTGTTTTTT.

The table lists this clonotype with many counts. The chain has TRBV20-1 and TRBJ2-7; the D is unclear. The germline gives CDR1 DFQATT, CDR2 SNEGSKA (reference sequence). The CDR3 has 14 amino acids. Trimming took 0 bases from V and 2 from J, leaving 11 bases between them. CDR3 in DNA: TGCAGTGCTAGAGATCCCCTGATAGCCTACGAGCAGTACTTC. This sequence encodes CSARDPLIAYEQYF.

The sample holds many counts of this clonotype. The germline gene is not matched at one end of the junction; a read error may be the cause. The rearrangement joins TRBV12-3 or TRBV12-4 to TRBJ2-5, with 7 bases fitting TRBD2. The CDR3 covers 15 residues. DNA for the CDR3: TGTGCCAGCAGTATAGCAGCGGGATCCCTTTGGACCCAGTACTTC. This translates into CASSIAAGSLWTQYF.